This TCR beta chain was found in a study of blood T cell repertoires in COVID-19. Study context: Whether acute or convalescent, the COVID-19 samples came from the United States, Italy and Spain. PBMCs, B-cell-depleted T cells, or T cells provided the cDNA or gDNA that made up the material.

CDR1 and CDR2 from the germline V gene are LNHDA and SQIVND (reference sequence). CDR3 length: 14 residues. J gave up 2 bases and V 2 bases, and 3 bases lay outside the gene matches. The study recruited people aged about 18 to 90 years across approximately 25 US areas. What the recovered Cohort 3 donors had was two negative PCRs, clearance, or symptom resolution. Measured with immunoSEQ multiplex PCR; TCRdb has only the in-frame clones, and not every one. The table has about 270,000 clones, approximately 89% seen once. What was sequenced was PBMCs or T cells enriched from blood (not recorded which). The V call is TRBV19, the J call TRBJ2-7, with 7 bases aligning to TRBD1. This receptor was taken from a young woman who had recovered from COVID-19. The CDR3 here is CASSIYGTAYEQYF. CDR3 nucleotides: TGTGCCAGTAGTATATATGGGACAGCCTACGAGCAGTACTTC.